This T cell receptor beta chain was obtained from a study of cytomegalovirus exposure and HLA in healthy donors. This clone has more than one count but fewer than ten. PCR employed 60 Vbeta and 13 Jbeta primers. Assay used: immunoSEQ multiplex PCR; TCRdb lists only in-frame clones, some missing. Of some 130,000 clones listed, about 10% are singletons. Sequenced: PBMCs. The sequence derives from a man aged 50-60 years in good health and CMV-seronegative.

The CDR3 DNA is TGTGCCAGCAGTTACCGGTCAGGCGACTATGGCTACACCTTC. Protein sequence: CASSYRSGDYGYTF. The V call is TRBV6-5, the J call TRBJ1-2, with no clear D. The CDR3 sequence is 14 residues long. The germline V gene has CDR1 MNHEY and CDR2 SVGAGI. V lost 2 bases to trimming and J lost 3 bases, with 10 bases between them.